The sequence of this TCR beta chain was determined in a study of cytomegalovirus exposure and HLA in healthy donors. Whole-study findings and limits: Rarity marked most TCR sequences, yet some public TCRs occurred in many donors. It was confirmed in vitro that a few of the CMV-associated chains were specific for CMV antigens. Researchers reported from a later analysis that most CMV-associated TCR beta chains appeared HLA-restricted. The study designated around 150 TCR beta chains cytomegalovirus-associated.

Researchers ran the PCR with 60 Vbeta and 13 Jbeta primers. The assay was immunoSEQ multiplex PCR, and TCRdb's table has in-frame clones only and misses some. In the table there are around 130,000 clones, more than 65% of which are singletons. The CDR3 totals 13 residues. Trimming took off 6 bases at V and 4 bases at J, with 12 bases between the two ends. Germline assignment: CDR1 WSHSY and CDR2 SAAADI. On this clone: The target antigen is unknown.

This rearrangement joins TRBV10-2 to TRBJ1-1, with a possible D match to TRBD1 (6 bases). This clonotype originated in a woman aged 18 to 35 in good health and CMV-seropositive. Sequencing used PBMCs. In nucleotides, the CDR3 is TGCGCCAGCAGACTTCTCAGGGGCACTGAAGCTTTCTTT. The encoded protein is CASRLLRGTEAFF.